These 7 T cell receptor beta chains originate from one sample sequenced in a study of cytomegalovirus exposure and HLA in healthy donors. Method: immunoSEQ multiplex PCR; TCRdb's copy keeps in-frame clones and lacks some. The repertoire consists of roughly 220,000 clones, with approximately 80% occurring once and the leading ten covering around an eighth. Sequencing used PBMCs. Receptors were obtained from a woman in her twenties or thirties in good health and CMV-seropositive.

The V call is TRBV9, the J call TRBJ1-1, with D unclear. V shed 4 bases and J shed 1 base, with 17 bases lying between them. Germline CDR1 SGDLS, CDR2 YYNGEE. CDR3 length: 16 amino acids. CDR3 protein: CASSPLSGGGNTEAFF. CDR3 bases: TGTGCCAGCAGCCCTCTGTCAGGAGGCGGGAACACTGAAGCTTTCTTT.

The DNA for the CDR3 is TGTGCCAGCAGTGCTACTAGCGGGAGGCCCCTTGTGCAGTTCTTC. Residues: CASSATSGRPLVQFF. The chain carries TRBV27 and TRBJ2-1, with 12 bases matching TRBD2. Per the germline V gene, CDR1 is MNHEY and CDR2 is SMNVEV (reference sequence). The V gene end was trimmed by 5 bases and the J gene end by 12 bases; junction bases not matched to a gene: 11. The CDR3 totals 15 residues.

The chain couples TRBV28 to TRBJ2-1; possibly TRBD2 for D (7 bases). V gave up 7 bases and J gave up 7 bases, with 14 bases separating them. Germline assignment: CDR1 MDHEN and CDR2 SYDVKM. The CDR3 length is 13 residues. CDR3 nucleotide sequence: TGTGCCAGCATAAGCGGGACAAATAATGAGCAGTTCTTC. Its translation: CASISGTNNEQFF.

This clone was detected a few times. In DNA, the CDR3 is TGTGCCAGCAGGGGACAGTTTGGGCAGCCCCAGCATTTT. This sequence encodes CASRGQFGQPQHF. The chain uses TRBV2 and TRBJ1-5; 7 bases map to TRBD1. The CDR3 runs to 13 residues. V lost 6 bases and J lost 7; bases outside the gene matches: 6. The germline V gene encodes CDR1 SNHLY and CDR2 FYNNEI.

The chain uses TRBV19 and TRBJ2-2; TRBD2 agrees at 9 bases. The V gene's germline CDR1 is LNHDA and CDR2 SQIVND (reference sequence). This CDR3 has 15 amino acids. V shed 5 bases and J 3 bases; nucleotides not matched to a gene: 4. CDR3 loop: CASSWTSEDTGELFF. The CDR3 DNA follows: TGTGCCAGTAGTTGGACTAGCGAGGACACCGGGGAGCTGTTTTTT.

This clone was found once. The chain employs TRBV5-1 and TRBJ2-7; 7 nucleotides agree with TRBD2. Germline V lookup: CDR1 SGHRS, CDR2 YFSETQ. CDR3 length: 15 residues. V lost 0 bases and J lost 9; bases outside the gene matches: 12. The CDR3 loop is CASSLAIGGSNGQYF. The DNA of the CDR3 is TGCGCCAGCAGCTTGGCCATTGGCGGGAGTAACGGGCAGTACTTC. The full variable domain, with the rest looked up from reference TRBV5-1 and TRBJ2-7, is KAGVTQTPRYLIKTRGQQVTLSCSPISGHRSVSWYQQTPGQGLQFLFEYFSETQRNKGNFPGRFSGRQFSNSRSEMNVSTLELGDSALYLCASSLAIGGSNGQYFGPGTRLTVT.

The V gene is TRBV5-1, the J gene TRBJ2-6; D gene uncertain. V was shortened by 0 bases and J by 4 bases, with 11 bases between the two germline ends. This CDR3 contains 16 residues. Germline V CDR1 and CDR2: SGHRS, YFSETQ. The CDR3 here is CASSLDRAGGANVLTF. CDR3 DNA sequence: TGCGCCAGCAGCTTGGATCGGGCTGGGGGGGCCAACGTCCTGACTTTC.